This TCR beta chain appears in the sequencing data of a study of identical twins listed by TCRdb under 2016. Concerning the study at large: To test whether fetal clonotypes persist, the study used deep sequencing on TCR alpha and beta repertoires from monozygotic twins, unrelated adults of various ages, and cord blood. To rule out contamination, replicate twin experiments were performed at different times with different library preparation protocols. The investigation overall reported the following: The excess sharing between twins in beta out-of-frame sequences was weaker because fewer shared sequences reduced the signal-to-noise ratio. Invariant T cells such as MAIT and iNKT could partly confound zero-insertion analyses, although diverse VJ usage argued against such confounding for most clonotypes. Out-of-frame TCR alpha sharing in monozygotic twins was systematically underestimated by recombination models, whereas sharing between unrelated individuals was in agreement with the recombination models. Conclusions relied on cross-sectional statistical analysis, since the same donors could not be followed over many years. Abundant cord blood beta clonotypes had fewer insertions, young adult naive repertoires showed a similar but weaker trend, and memory repertoires showed no such trend. Out-of-frame TCR alpha sequences shared between twins showed an excess of low generation-probability sequences compared with coincidental sharing between unrelated individuals.

The CDR3 has 16 amino acids, counting the end cysteine and phenylalanine. Only CDR3 DNA remains: 48 bases, in frame from the first base. From a lookup of the germline V gene, CDR1 and CDR2 are SQVTM and ANQGSEA. V is pared back by 2 bases and J by 1 base, with 16 bases lying between the germline termini. The protocol used for the library was 5' RACE. The instrument was an Illumina HiSeq 2000. Template switching introduced a universal primer binding site; the final cDNA contained a unique molecular identifier, enabling accurate counting of TCR cDNA molecules. First-strand cDNA for TCR alpha and beta chains was synthesized from specific primers in the conserved constant-segment region. Each cDNA library was double barcoded, with a SMART-Mk sample barcode plus Illumina barcodes, to control for contamination. TruSeq adapter sequences and Illumina sample barcodes were added in two successive PCR steps. The Illumina HiSeq platform was used with custom primers to sequence TCR alpha and beta cDNA libraries. On the authors' methods: Unique molecular identifiers were extracted from raw reads with MiGEC, and CDR3 positions were determined with MiXCR. For each individual, recombination models were inferred using an EM algorithm with the repgenHMM and IGoR tools. The analysis of shared clonotypes was done with the tcR package in R, with sharing normalized by the product of cloneset sizes. To study raw recombination without the effects of thymic and clonal selection, out-of-frame nonproductive sequences were analyzed. TCRdb cleaned the public reads at Q25 with fastp, built clones with MiXCR and kept in-frame beta chains. One record per CDR3 amino acid sequence lists the most common genes and DNA. None of the V and J calls come from the authors' own analysis; TCRdb made them. The sample table records some 570,000 distinct CDR3 sequences; approximately 20% of these occur just once. Approximately 0.52% of the sample rests with the top ten.

On this clonotype itself: The target of this receptor is not known. Base qualities are not provided; no much larger clone lies one nucleotide away.

Every donor was a healthy Caucasian. Three pairs of female monozygotic twins, all aged 18 to 29 years, were included in the twin cohort. Positive isolation kits from Invitrogen were used to isolate CD4+ and CD8+ T cell populations. Another study also made use of these data, one on yellow fever vaccine responses in identical twins. As the second study states: According to the authors, the vaccine-induced T cell response in identical twins seemed to be partly convergent and partly specific to each individual. In the study, vaccine-responding T cell clones were precisely tracked in identical twins.

This clonotype originated in a woman younger than 35 in good health. Recombination joined TRBV29-1 with TRBJ2-3; the D segment may tentatively be TRBD1 or TRBD2, each giving 5 matched bases. Sequenced: CD4+ T cells sorted from blood. CDR3 sequence: CSVEWGTAPRTDTQYF. The nucleotide sequence reads as follows: TGCAGCGTTGAATGGGGGACCGCCCCACGCACAGATACGCAGTATTTT.